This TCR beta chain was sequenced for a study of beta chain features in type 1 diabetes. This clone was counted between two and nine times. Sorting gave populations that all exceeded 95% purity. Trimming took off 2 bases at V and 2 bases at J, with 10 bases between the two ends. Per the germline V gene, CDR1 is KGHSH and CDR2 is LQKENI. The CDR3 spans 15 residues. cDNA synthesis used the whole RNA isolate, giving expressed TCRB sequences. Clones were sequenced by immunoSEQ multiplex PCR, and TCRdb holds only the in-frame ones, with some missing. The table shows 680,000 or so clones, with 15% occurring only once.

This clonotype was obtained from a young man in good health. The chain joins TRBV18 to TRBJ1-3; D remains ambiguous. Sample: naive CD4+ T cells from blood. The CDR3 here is CASSPMADPGNTIYF. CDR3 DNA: TGTGCCAGCTCACCAATGGCAGATCCTGGAAACACCATATATTTT.